This is a list of T cell receptor beta chains from one sample in a study of OX40 agonist ivuxolimab in advanced cancers. The assay was immunoSEQ multiplex PCR, and TCRdb's table has in-frame clones only and misses some. The table records around 18,000 clones, roughly 83% of them present only once. Sequencing was performed on CD4+ or CD8+ T cells sorted from blood, taken in a trial of the OX40 agonist ivuxolimab. The receptor set was obtained from an adult with an advanced solid tumor such as melanoma, head and neck, liver or kidney cancer. Both conserved end residues are part of each CDR3. Each record gives: V gene, D gene, clone size, CDR3 protein. D genes are given only for firm matches. Size tells how often a clone was seen (once, few, many) or the class of an expanded clone, and some rows leave it out.

v_call: TRBV7-6
d_call: NA
clone_size: NA
cdr3_aa: CASSPQGRRSEQYF

v_call: TRBV11-2
d_call: NA
clone_size: NA
cdr3_aa: CASSFGLASQETQYF

v_call: TRBV18
d_call: TRBD1
clone_size: NA
cdr3_aa: CASSPLQGEAFF

v_call: TRBV10-2
d_call: NA
clone_size: NA
cdr3_aa: CASSESQYFRRGSPYGYTF

v_call: TRBV28
d_call: NA
clone_size: NA
cdr3_aa: CASSFGPYNEQFF

v_call: TRBV28
d_call: TRBD2
clone_size: once
cdr3_aa: CASSLAGATNTGELFF

v_call: TRBV18
d_call: NA
clone_size: NA
cdr3_aa: CASSRGPNTEAFF

v_call: TRBV7-3
d_call: NA
clone_size: once
cdr3_aa: CASSPSLSGYGELFF

v_call: TRBV30
d_call: NA
clone_size: NA
cdr3_aa: CAWSVPNNQPQHF

v_call: TRBV19
d_call: NA
clone_size: few
cdr3_aa: CASSLGRGGNQPQHF

v_call: TRBV7-3
d_call: NA
clone_size: NA
cdr3_aa: CASSPGPQNSPLHF

v_call: TRBV19
d_call: NA
clone_size: NA
cdr3_aa: CASSIYASRSTDTQYF

v_call: TRBV27
d_call: NA
clone_size: NA
cdr3_aa: CASSLRALTEAFF

v_call: TRBV5-1
d_call: TRBD1
clone_size: NA
cdr3_aa: CASSAGTGGNSPLHF

v_call: TRBV19
d_call: NA
clone_size: medium-sized
cdr3_aa: CASSAVEGAYGYTF

v_call: TRBV28
d_call: TRBD1
clone_size: NA
cdr3_aa: CASRSGDRVFHEQYF

v_call: TRBV6-6
d_call: TRBD1
clone_size: NA
cdr3_aa: CASSPRQGATSEAFF

v_call: TRBV6-4
d_call: TRBD1
clone_size: once
cdr3_aa: CANVGTEPTDTQYF

v_call: TRBV28
d_call: TRBD1
clone_size: NA
cdr3_aa: CASRNHGTGDTEAFF

v_call: TRBV4-3
d_call: NA
clone_size: once
cdr3_aa: CASSQERQENEKLFF

v_call: TRBV5-1
d_call: NA
clone_size: NA
cdr3_aa: CASSQDPEGTQYF

v_call: TRBV30
d_call: NA
clone_size: NA
cdr3_aa: CAWSVPRREFLYGYTF